The 14 T cell receptor beta chains below were found in one sample sequenced in a study of T cell repertoires in cytomegalovirus infection. Using its own MiXCR run on the reads, TCRdb lists one record per CDR3 protein. The data hold around 130,000 distinct CDR3 sequences, with about 10% observed a single time. Sequenced: PBMCs. All receptors come from a human donor in good health (CMV status not recorded). Some clones in this sample may be carry-over from other donors' samples.

V is TRBV5-1 and J is TRBJ2-7; 7 nucleotides agree with TRBD1. This CDR3 spans 15 amino acids. Germline values: CDR1 SGHRS, CDR2 YFSETQ. Trimming at V came to 2 bases and at J to 3 bases, leaving 8 bases not matched to a gene. CDR3 sequence: CASSLTPGQIYEQYF. The DNA for the CDR3 is TGCGCCAGCAGCTTAACTCCGGGACAGATCTACGAGCAGTACTTC. Full variable domain (remainder filled in from reference TRBV5-1 and TRBJ2-7): KAGVTQTPRYLIKTRGQQVTLSCSPISGHRSVSWYQQTPGQGLQFLFEYFSETQRNKGNFPGRFSGRQFSNSRSEMNVSTLELGDSALYLCASSLTPGQIYEQYFGPGTRLTVT.

This clonotype was counted at least ten times. This CDR3 reads CASSIMTGQETQYF. Written as DNA, the CDR3 is TGTGCCAGCAGTATAATGACAGGACAAGAGACCCAGTACTTC. This rearrangement joins TRBV2 to TRBJ2-5; a weak D match, TRBD1 (6 bases). V gave up 5 bases and J gave up 2 bases, with 12 bases separating them. The CDR3 sequence is 14 residues long. Germline V CDR1 and CDR2: SNHLY, FYNNEI.

This clonotype was recorded many times. The J gene is TRBJ2-7, the V gene TRBV5-1; D is possibly TRBD1 or TRBD2 (6 bases each). From germline, CDR1 is SGHRS and CDR2 YFSETQ. CDR3 length: 16 residues. V was clipped by 3 bases and J by 5 bases, with 21 bases between them. CDR3 amino acids: CASSWRPTRGEDEQYF. Written as DNA, the CDR3 is TGCGCCAGCAGCTGGAGGCCGACTAGGGGGGAAGACGAGCAGTACTTC.

This clonotype was found many times. J is TRBJ1-2 and V is TRBV12-3 or TRBV12-4, with D hard to call. The CDR3 extends over 14 amino acids. V was shortened by 3 bases and J by 8 bases, with 16 bases between the two germline ends. CDR3: CASSLSHSGVGYTF. CDR3 in DNA: TGTGCCAGCAGTTTGTCCCACAGTGGGGTAGGCTACACCTTC.

This clonotype occurred many times. The chain links TRBV28 to TRBJ1-5, with 9 bases lining up with TRBD1. This CDR3 is 17 amino acids long. Per germline, CDR1 MDHEN and CDR2 SYDVKM. V was clipped by 7 bases and J by 1 base; unmatched bases: 11. The DNA for the CDR3 is TGTGCCAGCATCACAGGGGGCGCGGGGGGAAGCAATCAGCCCCAGCATTTT. It yields the protein CASITGGAGGSNQPQHF.

This clonotype came up many times. J is TRBJ2-3 and V is TRBV10-2, with 7 positions matching TRBD1. The J segment lost 2 bases and the V segment lost 5 bases, leaving 10 bases of the junction unmatched. This CDR3 contains 16 residues. Germline CDR1 and CDR2: WSHSY and SAAADI. The CDR3 sequence: CASSRPGTANTDTQYF. DNA for the CDR3: TGCGCCAGCAGTCGACCCGGGACAGCTAACACAGATACGCAGTATTTT.

There are many counts of this clonotype. The chain employs TRBV12-3 or TRBV12-4 and TRBJ1-2, with 7 nucleotides matching TRBD1. This CDR3 spans 15 amino acids. Trimming cost V 3 bases and J 8 bases; bases outside gene matches: 12. Here the CDR3 DNA reads TGTGCCAGCAGTTTCCCGGGACGGAGGGGACAGGGCTACACCTTC. Its protein is CASSFPGRRGQGYTF.

This clonotype was observed many times. V gene TRBV7-2 combines with J gene TRBJ2-5; D is possibly TRBD1 (7 bases). Germline loops: CDR1 SGHTA, CDR2 FQGNSA. The V end lost 4 bases, the J end lost 7 bases, and 13 bases lay between the germline ends. CDR3 length equals 13 residues. The CDR3 protein is CASSSRQGGTQYF. CDR3 in DNA: TGTGCCAGCAGCTCACGACAGGGAGGGACCCAGTACTTC.

At least ten counts were recorded for this clonotype. V is TRBV29-1 and J is TRBJ1-1, with TRBD1 as a possible D gene (6 bases). The CDR3 is made up of 15 amino acids. V gave up 0 bases and J gave up 5 bases, with 16 bases separating them. Germline assignment: CDR1 SQVTM and CDR2 ANQGSEA. As DNA, the CDR3 is TGCAGCGTTGAAGACTCCGGGACACTGAGGACTGAAGCTTTCTTT. It specifies CSVEDSGTLRTEAFF.

The table lists this clonotype with many counts. The J gene is TRBJ1-2, the V gene TRBV12-5; maybe TRBD1 (6 bases). The CDR3 length is 10 residues. In germline, CDR1 is LGHNT, CDR2 FRNRAP. Trimming cost V 9 bases and J 8 bases, with 10 bases left between them. In nucleotides, the CDR3 is TGTGCTAGACAGGGTAGGGGCTACACCTTC. Translated, it gives CARQGRGYTF.

This clonotype has at least ten counts. The chain recombines TRBV14 with TRBJ2-7; D is ambiguous. Germline V CDR1 and CDR2: SGHDN, FVKESK. This CDR3 contains 15 residues. The V gene lost 6 bases and the J gene lost 1 base, with 16 bases spanning the gap. The CDR3 DNA reads as TGTGCCAGCAGTGCGGCGGACCTCGGATCCTACGAGCAGTACTTC. This codes for CASSAADLGSYEQYF. Variable domain in full (rest from reference TRBV14 and TRBJ2-7): EAGVTQFPSHSVIEKGQTVTLRCDPISGHDNLYWYRRVMGKEIKFLLHFVKESKQDESGMPNNRFLAERTGGTYSTLKVQPAELEDSGVYFCASSAADLGSYEQYFGPGTRLTVT.

The rearrangement links TRBV3-1 to TRBJ2-1; the match to TRBD2 covers 10 bases. The CDR3 consists of 16 residues. V was clipped by 1 base and J by 5 bases; unmatched bases: 5. The V gene's germline CDR1 is LGHDT and CDR2 YNNKEL (reference sequence). CDR3 loop: CASSQGFLAGDNEQFF. CDR3 nucleotide sequence: TGTGCCAGCAGCCAAGGTTTTCTAGCGGGAGACAATGAGCAGTTCTTC.

This chain uses TRBV20-1 with TRBJ2-5, with TRBD1 matching over 8 bases. The V segment lost 3 bases and the J segment 5 bases; nucleotides outside the gene matches: 11. CDR1 is DFQATT and CDR2 is SNEGSKA in the germline V gene (reference sequence). The CDR3 has 15 amino acids. CDR3 coding DNA: TGCAGTGCTAGGAGACCAGGGGGCGCGGGGGAGACCCAGTACTTC. Amino acids: CSARRPGGAGETQYF.

This clonotype was detected many times. This chain connects TRBV12-3 or TRBV12-4 to TRBJ1-2, with D hard to call. The CDR3 sequence is 14 residues long. With 1 base removed from V and 8 bases from J, the gap between germline ends came to 14 bases. CDR3 sequence (DNA): TGTGCCAGCAGTTTAGGACAAGGCCTAAAGGGCTACACCTTC. Its protein is CASSLGQGLKGYTF.